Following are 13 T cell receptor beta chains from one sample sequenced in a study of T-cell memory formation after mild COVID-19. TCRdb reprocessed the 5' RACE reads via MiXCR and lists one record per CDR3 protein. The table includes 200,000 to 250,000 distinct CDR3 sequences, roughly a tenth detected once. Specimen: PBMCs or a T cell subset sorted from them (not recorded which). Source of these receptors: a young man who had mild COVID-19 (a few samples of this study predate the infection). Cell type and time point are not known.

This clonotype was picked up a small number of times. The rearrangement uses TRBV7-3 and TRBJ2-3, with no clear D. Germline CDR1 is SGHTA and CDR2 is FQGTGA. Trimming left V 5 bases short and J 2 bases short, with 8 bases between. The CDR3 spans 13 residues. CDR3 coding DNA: TGTGCCAGCAGCCTGACGATCACAGATACGCAGTATTTT. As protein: CASSLTITDTQYF. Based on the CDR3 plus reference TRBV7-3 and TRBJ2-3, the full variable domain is GAGVSQTPSNKVTEKGKYVELRCDPISGHTALYWYRQSLGQGPEFLIYFQGTGAADDSGLPNDRFFAVRPEGSVSTLKIQRTERGDSAVYLCASSLTITDTQYFGPGTRLTVL.

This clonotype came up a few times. The CDR3 here is CSVETRGSGGDNEQFF. Written as DNA, the CDR3 is TGCAGCGTTGAAACCCGAGGGTCTGGAGGGGACAATGAGCAGTTCTTC. V and J are TRBV29-1 and TRBJ2-1; D is perhaps TRBD2 (6 bases). Deletions cut 2 bases from V and 5 bases from J, with 19 bases between. The CDR3 extends over 16 amino acids. Germline CDR1 reads SQVTM; CDR2 reads ANQGSEA.

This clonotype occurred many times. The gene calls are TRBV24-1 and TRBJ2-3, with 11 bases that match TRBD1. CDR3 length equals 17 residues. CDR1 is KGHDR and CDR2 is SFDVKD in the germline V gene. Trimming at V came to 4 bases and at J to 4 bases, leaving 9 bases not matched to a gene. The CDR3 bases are TGTGCCACCAGTGACACCGGACAGGGGGCGGCTTCAGATACGCAGTATTTT. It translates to CATSDTGQGAASDTQYF.

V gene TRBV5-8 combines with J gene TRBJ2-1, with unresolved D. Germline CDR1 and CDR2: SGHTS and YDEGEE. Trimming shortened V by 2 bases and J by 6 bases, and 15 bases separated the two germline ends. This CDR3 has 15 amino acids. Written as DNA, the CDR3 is TGTGCCAGCAGCTTTGTCCCCCAGGAAGGCAATGAGCAGTTCTTC. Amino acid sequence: CASSFVPQEGNEQFF.

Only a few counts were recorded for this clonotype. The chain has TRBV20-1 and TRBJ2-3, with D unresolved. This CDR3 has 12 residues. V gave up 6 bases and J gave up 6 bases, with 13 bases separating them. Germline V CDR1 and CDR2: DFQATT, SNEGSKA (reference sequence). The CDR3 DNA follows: TGCAGTGCAAGGGTGGCCGGGGATACGCAGTATTTT. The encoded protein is CSARVAGDTQYF.

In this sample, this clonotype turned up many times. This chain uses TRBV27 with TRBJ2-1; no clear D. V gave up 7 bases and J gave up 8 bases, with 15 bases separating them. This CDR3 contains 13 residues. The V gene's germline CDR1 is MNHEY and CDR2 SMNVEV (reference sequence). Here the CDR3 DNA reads TGTGCCAGCAAGGGCCTTGGAAGGGATGAGCAGTTCTTC. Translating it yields CASKGLGRDEQFF.

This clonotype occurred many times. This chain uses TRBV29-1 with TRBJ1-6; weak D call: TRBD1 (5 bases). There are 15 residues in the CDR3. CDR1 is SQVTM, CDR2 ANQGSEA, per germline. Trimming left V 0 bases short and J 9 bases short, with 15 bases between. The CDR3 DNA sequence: TGCAGCGTTGAAGATATCCAGGGCTACGGTTCACCCCTCCACTTT. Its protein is CSVEDIQGYGSPLHF.

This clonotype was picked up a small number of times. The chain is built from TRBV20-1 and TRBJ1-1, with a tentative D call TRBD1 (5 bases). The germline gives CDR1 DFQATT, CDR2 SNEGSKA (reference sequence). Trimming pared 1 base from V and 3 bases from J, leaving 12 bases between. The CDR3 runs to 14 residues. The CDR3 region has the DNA TGCAGTGCTAGAGGGTCGCAGGGTTACACTGAAGCTTTCTTT. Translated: CSARGSQGYTEAFF.

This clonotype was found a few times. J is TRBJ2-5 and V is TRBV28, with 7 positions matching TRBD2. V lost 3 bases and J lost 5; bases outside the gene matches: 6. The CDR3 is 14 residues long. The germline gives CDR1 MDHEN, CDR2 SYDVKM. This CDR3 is CASSFAGRRETQYF. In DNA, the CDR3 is TGTGCCAGCAGTTTTGCCGGGAGGAGGGAGACCCAGTACTTC. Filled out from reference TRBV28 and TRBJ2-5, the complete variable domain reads DVKVTQSSRYLVKRTGEKVFLECVQDMDHENMFWYRQDPGLGLRLIYFSYDVKMKEKGDIPEGYSVSREKKERFSLILESASTNQTSMYLCASSFAGRRETQYFGPGTRLLVL.

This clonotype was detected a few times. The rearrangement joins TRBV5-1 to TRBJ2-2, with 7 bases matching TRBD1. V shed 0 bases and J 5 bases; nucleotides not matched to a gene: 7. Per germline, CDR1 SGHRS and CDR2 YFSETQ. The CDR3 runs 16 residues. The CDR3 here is CASSLVPGTETGELFF. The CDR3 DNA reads TGCGCCAGCAGCTTGGTTCCAGGGACAGAAACCGGGGAGCTGTTTTTT.

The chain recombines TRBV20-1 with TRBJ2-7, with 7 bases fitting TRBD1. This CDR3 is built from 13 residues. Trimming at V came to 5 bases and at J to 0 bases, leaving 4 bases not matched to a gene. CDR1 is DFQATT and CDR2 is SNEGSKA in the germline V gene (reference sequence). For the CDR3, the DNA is TGCAGTGCTCTGGACAGGAACTCCTACGAGCAGTACGTC. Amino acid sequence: CSALDRNSYEQYV.

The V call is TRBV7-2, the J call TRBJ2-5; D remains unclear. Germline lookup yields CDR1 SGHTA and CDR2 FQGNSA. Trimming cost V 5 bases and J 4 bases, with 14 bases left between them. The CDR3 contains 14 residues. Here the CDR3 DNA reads TGTGCCAGCAGCCCCCACGACGGGTTAGAGACCCAGTACTTC. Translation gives CASSPHDGLETQYF. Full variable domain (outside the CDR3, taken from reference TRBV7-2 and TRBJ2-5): GAGVSQSPSNKVTEKGKDVELRCDPISGHTALYWYRQSLGQGLEFLIYFQGNSAPDKSGLPSDRFSAERTGGSVSTLTIQRTQQEDSAVYLCASSPHDGLETQYFGPGTRLLVL.

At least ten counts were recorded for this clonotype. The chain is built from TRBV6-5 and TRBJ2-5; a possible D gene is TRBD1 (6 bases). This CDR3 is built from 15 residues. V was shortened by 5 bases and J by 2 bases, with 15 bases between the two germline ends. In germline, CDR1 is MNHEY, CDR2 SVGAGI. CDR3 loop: CASSRRGVGQETQYF. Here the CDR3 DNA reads TGTGCCAGCAGTCGCAGGGGAGTCGGACAAGAGACCCAGTACTTC.